This T cell receptor (beta chain) appears in the sequencing data of a study of T cell responses to AZD1222 COVID-19 vaccine. The study's findings and limits: The span of vaccine-associated CD4 TCRs extended across spike, with dominance at 160-218 and 743-854.

CDR1 SGHRS and CDR2 YFSETQ come from the germline V gene. Deletions cut 1 base from V and 0 bases from J, with 12 bases between. The CDR3 spans 16 residues. As for this clone: As yet, its antigen is unknown.

Profiled with immunoSEQ multiplex PCR; TCRdb holds only in-frame clones, not every one. The sample contains 130,000 to 150,000 clones, roughly 90% of which appear only once. Sequenced here: peripheral blood, sampled on day 0 of AZD1222 vaccination. The TCR sequence derives from an adult in good health. The chain is built from TRBV5-1 and TRBJ2-3; TRBD1 is a possible D gene (5 bases). CDR3 sequence (DNA): TGCGCCAGCAGCTTGACAGGAATTTCTAGCACAGATACGCAGTATTTT. It translates to CASSLTGISSTDTQYF.